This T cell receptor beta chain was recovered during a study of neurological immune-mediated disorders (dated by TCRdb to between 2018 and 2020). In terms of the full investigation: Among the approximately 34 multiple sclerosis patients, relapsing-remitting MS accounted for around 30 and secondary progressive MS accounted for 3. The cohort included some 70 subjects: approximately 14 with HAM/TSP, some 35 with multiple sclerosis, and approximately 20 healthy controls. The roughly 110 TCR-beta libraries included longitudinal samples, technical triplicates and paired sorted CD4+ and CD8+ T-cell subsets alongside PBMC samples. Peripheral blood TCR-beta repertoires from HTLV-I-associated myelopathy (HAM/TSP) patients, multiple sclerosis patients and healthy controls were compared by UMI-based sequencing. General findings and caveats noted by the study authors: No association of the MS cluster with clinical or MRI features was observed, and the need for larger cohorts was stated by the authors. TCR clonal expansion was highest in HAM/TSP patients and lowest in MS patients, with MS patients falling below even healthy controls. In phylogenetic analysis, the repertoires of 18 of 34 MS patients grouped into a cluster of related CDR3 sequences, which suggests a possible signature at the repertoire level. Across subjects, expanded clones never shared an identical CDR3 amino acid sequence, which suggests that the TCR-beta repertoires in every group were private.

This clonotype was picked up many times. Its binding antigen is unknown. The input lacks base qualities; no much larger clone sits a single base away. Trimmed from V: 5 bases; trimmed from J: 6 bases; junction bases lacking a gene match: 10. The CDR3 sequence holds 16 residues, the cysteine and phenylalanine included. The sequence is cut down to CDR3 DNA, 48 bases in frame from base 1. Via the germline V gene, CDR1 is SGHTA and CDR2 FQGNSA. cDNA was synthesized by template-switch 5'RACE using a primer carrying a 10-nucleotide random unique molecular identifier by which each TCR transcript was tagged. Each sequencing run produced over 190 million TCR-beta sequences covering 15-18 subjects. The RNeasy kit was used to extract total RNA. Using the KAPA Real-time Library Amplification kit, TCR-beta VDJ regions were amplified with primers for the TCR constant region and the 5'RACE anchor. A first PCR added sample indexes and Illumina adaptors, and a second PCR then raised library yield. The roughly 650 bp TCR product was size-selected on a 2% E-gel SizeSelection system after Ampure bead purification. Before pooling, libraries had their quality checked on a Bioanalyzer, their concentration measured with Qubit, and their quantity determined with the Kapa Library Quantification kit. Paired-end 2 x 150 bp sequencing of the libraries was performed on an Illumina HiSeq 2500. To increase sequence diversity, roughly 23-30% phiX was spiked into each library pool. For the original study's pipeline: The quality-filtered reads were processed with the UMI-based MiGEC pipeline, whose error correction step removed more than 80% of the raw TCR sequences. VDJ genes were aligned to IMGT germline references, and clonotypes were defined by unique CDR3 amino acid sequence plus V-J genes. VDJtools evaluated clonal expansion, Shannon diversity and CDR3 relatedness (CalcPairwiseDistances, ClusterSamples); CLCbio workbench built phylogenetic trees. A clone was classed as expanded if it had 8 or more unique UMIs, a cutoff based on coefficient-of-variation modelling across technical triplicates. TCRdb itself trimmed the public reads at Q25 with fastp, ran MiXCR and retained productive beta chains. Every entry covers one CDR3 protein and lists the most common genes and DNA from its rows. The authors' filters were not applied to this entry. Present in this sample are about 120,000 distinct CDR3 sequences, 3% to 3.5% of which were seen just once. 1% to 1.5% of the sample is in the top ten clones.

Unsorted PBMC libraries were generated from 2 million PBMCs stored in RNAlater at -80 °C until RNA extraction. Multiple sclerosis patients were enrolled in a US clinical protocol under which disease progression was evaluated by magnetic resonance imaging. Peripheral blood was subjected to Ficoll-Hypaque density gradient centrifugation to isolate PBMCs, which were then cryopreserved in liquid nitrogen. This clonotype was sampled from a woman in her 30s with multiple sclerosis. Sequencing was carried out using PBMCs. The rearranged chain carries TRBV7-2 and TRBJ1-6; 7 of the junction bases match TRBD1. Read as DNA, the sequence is TGTGCCAGCAGCCGGGTCGGGCAGGGGGGTAATTCACCCCTCCACTTT. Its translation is CASSRVGQGGNSPLHF.